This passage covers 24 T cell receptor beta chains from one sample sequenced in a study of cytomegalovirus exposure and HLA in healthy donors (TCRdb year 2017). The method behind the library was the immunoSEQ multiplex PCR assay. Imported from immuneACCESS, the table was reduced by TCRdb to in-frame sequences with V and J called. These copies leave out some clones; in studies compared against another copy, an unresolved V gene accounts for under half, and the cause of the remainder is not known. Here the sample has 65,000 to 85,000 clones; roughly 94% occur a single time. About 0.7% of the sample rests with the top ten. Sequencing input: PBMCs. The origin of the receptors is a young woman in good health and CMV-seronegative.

The CDR3 bases are TGTGCCAGCAGCCGTACGTACGGGGGCTACGAGCAGTACTTC. Protein sequence: CASSRTYGGYEQYF. The chain carries TRBV14 and TRBJ2-7; TRBD2 might be the D (6 bases). Trimming stripped 4 bases from V and 3 bases from J, with 13 bases between. The V gene's germline CDR1 is SGHDN and CDR2 FVKESK. The CDR3 has 14 amino acids.

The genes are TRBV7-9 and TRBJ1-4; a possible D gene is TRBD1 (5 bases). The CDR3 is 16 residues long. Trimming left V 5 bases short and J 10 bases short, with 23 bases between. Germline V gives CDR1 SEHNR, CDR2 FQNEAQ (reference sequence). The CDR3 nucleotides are TGTGCCAGCAGCCCGACCCGTGGACACTCTACGAGAAAACTGTTTTTT. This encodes CASSPTRGHSTRKLFF.

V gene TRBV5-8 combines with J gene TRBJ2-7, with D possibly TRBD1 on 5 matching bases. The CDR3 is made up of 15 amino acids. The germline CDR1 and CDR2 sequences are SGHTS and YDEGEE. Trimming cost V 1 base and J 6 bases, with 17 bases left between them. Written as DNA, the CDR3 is TGTGCCAGCAGCTTGCCCAACCTCAGGGTGGGCGAGCAGTACTTC. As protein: CASSLPNLRVGEQYF.

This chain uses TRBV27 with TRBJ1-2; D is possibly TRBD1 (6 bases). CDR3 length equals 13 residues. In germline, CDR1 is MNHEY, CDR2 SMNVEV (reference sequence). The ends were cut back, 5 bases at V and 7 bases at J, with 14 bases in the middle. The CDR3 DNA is TGTGCCAGCAGTGCCACCTACAGGGTTGGCTACACCTTC. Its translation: CASSATYRVGYTF.

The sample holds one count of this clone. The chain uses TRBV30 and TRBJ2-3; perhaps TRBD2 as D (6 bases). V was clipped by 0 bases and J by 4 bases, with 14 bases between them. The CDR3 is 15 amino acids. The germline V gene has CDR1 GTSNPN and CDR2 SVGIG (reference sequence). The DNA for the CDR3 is TGTGCCTGGAGTGTACTGGGGGGAGTAGCAGATACGCAGTATTTT. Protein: CAWSVLGGVADTQYF.

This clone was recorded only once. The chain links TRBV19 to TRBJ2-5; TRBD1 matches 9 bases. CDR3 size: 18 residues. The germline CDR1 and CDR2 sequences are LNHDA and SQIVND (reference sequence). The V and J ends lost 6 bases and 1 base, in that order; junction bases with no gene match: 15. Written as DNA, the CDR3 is TGTGCCAGTAGCGAAGGACAGGGGTTTGGTCTATTCCAAGAGACCCAGTACTTC. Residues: CASSEGQGFGLFQETQYF.

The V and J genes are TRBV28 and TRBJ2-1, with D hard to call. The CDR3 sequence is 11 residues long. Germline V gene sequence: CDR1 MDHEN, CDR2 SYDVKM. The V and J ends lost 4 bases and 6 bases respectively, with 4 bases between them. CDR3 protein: CASSYINEQFF. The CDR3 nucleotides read TGTGCCAGCAGTTACATCAATGAGCAGTTCTTC.

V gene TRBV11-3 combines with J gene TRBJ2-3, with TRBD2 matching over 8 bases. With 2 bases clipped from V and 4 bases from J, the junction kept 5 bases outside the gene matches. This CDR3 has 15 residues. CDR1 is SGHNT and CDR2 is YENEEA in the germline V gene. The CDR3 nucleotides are TGTGCCAGCAGCTTAACCCCGGGGGGGTCAGATACGCAGTATTTT. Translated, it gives CASSLTPGGSDTQYF.

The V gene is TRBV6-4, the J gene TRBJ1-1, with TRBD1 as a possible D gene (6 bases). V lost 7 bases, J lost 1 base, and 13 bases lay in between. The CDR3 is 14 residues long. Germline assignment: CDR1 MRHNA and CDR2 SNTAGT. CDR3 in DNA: TGTGCCAGCAAAGGCGGGGGGCCGAACACTGAAGCTTTCTTT. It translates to CASKGGGPNTEAFF.

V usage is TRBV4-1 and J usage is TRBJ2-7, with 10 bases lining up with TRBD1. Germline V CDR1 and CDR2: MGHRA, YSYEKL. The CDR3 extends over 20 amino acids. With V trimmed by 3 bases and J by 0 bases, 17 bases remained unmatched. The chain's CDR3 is CASSHLGGTGDYRSSYEQYF. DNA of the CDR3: TGCGCCAGCAGCCACCTAGGGGGGACAGGGGACTATAGGAGCTCCTACGAGCAGTACTTC.

The CDR3 nucleotides are TGCGCCAGCAGGTTAGCGGGAGGGCCGTCCGAGCAGTACTTC. It encodes CASRLAGGPSEQYF. The chain joins TRBV5-1 to TRBJ2-7; 11 nucleotides line up with TRBD2. The germline CDR1 and CDR2 sequences are SGHRS and YFSETQ. The CDR3 loop spans 14 amino acids. After removal of 5 bases from V and 6 bases from J, the junction contained 7 bases not matched to a gene.

This CDR3 is CATVLSGANVLTF. CDR3 DNA: TGTGCCACCGTCTTGTCCGGGGCCAACGTCCTGACTTTC. The genes are TRBV21-1 and TRBJ2-6; TRBD2, the table's D call, lacks a check against the DNA. TRBV21-1 constitutes a pseudogene. The CDR3 length is 13 residues.

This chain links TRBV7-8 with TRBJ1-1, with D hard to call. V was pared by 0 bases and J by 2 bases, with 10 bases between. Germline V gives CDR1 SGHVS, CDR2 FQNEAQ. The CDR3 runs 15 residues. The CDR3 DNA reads TGTGCCAGCAGCTTAGCCCGGGGAGTCAACACTGAAGCTTTCTTT. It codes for CASSLARGVNTEAFF.

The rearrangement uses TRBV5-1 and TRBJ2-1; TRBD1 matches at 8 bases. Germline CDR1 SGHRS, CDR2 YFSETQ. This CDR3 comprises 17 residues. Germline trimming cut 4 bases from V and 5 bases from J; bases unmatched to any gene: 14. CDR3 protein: CASSTGIKGQANNEQFF. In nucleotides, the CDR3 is TGCGCCAGCAGCACTGGGATCAAGGGACAGGCAAACAATGAGCAGTTCTTC. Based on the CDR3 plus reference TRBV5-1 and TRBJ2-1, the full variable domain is KAGVTQTPRYLIKTRGQQVTLSCSPISGHRSVSWYQQTPGQGLQFLFEYFSETQRNKGNFPGRFSGRQFSNSRSEMNVSTLELGDSALYLCASSTGIKGQANNEQFFGPGTRLTVL.

The CDR3: CAWSGTSGSGETQYF. The CDR3, as DNA: TGTGCCTGGAGTGGAACTAGCGGGAGTGGAGAGACCCAGTACTTC. The rearrangement links TRBV30 to TRBJ2-5; TRBD2 agrees at 11 bases. Germline V gene data show CDR1 as GTSNPN and CDR2 as SVGIG (reference sequence). With V trimmed by 1 base and J by 4 bases, 5 bases remained unmatched. The CDR3 consists of 15 residues.

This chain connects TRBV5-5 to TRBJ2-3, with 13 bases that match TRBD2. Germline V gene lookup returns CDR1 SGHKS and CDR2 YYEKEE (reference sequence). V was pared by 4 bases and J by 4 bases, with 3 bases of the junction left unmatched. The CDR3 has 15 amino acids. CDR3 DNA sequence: TGTGCCAGCAGCCGACTAGCGGGGGGCTCAGATACGCAGTATTTT. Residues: CASSRLAGGSDTQYF. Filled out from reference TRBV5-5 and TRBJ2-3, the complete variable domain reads DAGVTQSPTHLIKTRGQQVTLRCSPISGHKSVSWYQQVLGQGPQFIFQYYEKEERGRGNFPDRFSARQFPNYSSELNVNALLLGDSALYLCASSRLAGGSDTQYFGPGTRLTVL.

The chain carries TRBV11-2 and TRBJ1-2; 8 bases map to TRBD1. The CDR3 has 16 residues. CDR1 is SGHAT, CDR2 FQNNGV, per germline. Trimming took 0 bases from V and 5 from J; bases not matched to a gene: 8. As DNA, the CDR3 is TGTGCCAGCAGCTTAGATTCAGGGGGCGCGGATTATGGCTACACCTTC. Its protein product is CASSLDSGGADYGYTF.

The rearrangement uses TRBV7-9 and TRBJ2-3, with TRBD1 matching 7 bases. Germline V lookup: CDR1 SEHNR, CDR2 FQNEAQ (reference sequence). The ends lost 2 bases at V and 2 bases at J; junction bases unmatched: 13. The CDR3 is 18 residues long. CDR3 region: CASSLISIDRAITDTQYF. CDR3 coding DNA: TGTGCCAGCAGCTTAATTTCCATTGACAGGGCGATCACAGATACGCAGTATTTT.

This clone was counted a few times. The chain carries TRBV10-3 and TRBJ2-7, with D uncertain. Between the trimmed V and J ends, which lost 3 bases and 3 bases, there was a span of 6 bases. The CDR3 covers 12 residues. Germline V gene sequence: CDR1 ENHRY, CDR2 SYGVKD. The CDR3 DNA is TGTGCCATCAGTGAACACAGCTACGAGCAGTACTTC. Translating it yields CAISEHSYEQYF.

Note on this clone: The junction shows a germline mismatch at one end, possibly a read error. The CDR3 loop is CASSPPRSGRETQYF. The CDR3 DNA reads as TGTGCCAGCTCGCCACCCCGGTCCGGGAGAGAGACCCAGTACTTC. The chain uses TRBV18 and TRBJ2-5, with TRBD2 as a possible D gene (6 bases). The CDR3 covers 15 residues. Germline assignment: CDR1 KGHSH and CDR2 LQKENI.

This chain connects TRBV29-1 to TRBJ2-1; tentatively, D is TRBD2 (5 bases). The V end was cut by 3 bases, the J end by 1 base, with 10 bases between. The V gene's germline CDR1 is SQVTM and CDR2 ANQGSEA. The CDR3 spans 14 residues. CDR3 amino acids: CSVELAISYNEQFF. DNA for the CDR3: TGCAGCGTTGAGTTAGCGATTTCCTACAATGAGCAGTTCTTC.

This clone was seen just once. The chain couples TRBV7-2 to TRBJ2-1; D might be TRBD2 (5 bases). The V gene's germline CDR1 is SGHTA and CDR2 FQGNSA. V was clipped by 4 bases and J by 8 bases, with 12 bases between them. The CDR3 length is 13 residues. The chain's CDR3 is CASSSPMRDEQFF. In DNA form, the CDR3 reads TGTGCCAGCAGCTCACCGATGAGGGATGAGCAGTTCTTC.

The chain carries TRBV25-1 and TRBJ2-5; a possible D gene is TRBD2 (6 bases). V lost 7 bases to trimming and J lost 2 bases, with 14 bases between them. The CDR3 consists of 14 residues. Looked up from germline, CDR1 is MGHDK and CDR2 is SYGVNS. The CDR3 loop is CASTPSGLQETQYF. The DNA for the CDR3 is TGTGCCAGCACACCAAGCGGGCTGCAAGAGACCCAGTACTTC.

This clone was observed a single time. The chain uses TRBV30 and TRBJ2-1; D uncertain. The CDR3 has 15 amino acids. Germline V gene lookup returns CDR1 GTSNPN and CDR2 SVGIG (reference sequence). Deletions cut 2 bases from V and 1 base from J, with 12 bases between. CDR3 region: CAWSLPSYSYNEQFF. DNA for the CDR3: TGTGCCTGGAGTCTTCCCTCGTATTCCTACAATGAGCAGTTCTTC. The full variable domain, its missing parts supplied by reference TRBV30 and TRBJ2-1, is SQTIHQWPATLVQPVGSPLSLECTVEGTSNPNLYWYRQAAGRGLQLLFYSVGIGQISSEVPQNLSASRPQDRQFILSSKKLLLSDSGFYLCAWSLPSYSYNEQFFGPGTRLTVL.